The present TCR beta chain was sequenced within a study of shared clonotypes between healthy human individuals. Overall study context: The cohort comprised a couple of women and a few men. Their ages spanned 18 to 49 years. Study-wide findings and caveats: Generation of non-shared clonotypes was less probable than generation of clonotypes shared by all four donors. Across a handful of donors, naive CD4 shared about 5%, naive CD8 about 3.2%, memory CD4 over 2%, memory CD8 around 0.36%.

It was CD45RO-negative cells, positively selected for CCR7, that made up naive CD8 cells, with terminally differentiated effector memory CD45RA+ cells excluded. For this clone: Its antigen is not known.

Samples underwent the assay at deep level. Using immunoSEQ multiplex PCR, the repertoire was profiled, and TCRdb retains in-frame clones only, with some absent. The sample records millions of clones, about 94% being singletons. CDR3 length equals 19 residues. Trimming took off 1 base at V and 0 bases at J, with 22 bases between the two ends. Germline CDR1 reads MNHNS; CDR2 reads SASEGT. The TCR comes from a young man in good health. Material: naive CD8+ T cells sorted from blood. The chain combines TRBV6-1 with TRBJ2-7; TRBD2 is a possible D gene (6 bases). The CDR3 DNA sequence: TGTGCCAGCAGTGAAGTCCCGGGACTCACTCCCCTGATCTCCTACGAGCAGTACTTC. This sequence encodes CASSEVPGLTPLISYEQYF.